The 10 T cell receptor beta chains below come from one sample, sequenced in a study of blood T cells in healthy people across ages. Through a sample-barcoded 5' primer and a J-beta primer mix, a second PCR was run for 7 to 11 cycles. MiXCR, applied by TCRdb to the 5' RACE reads, yields one record per CDR3 protein. The data contain around 1,700,000 distinct CDR3 sequences, under 30% of them singletons. Sequencing was carried out using blood. The receptors here all came from a woman aged 25 to 45 in good health.

About this clonotype: Since a much larger clone is just one base distant, this may be a read error. This chain connects TRBV6-1 to TRBJ2-7; D may be TRBD1 (5 bases). Per germline, CDR1 MNHNS and CDR2 SASEGT. The CDR3 loop spans 15 amino acids. The CDR3 bases are TGTGTCAGCAGTGAATCAAGGGGTAGCTCCTACGAGCAGTACTTC. Its protein product is CVSSESRGSSYEQYF.

This clonotype was recorded only once. The junction differs from germline at one of its ends, possibly a read error. The chain recombines TRBV15 with TRBJ2-7; TRBD1 is a possible D gene (5 bases). This CDR3 comprises 13 residues. The V gene's germline CDR1 is LNHNV and CDR2 YYDKDF (reference sequence). CDR3 in DNA: TGTACCACCAGCAGAGTCACCAGGGACGAGCAGTACTTC. Translated: CTTSRVTRDEQYF.

This sequence joins TRBV29-1 and TRBJ2-7; either TRBD1 or TRBD2 may supply D (5 bases each). Germline V gene sequence: CDR1 SQVTM, CDR2 ANQGSEA. The CDR3 sequence is 14 residues long. V was clipped by 7 bases and J by 0 bases, with 16 bases between them. CDR3 sequence (DNA): TGCAGCGCTATACGGGGCTCCAACTCCTACGAGCAGTACTTC. Translating it yields CSAIRGSNSYEQYF.

The table lists this clonotype with a few counts. The chain uses TRBV9 and TRBJ2-5; 16 nucleotides match TRBD2. The length of the CDR3 is 17 residues. J lost 7 bases, V lost 3 bases, and 9 bases had no gene match. Germline CDR1 and CDR2: SGDLS and YYNGEE. Written as DNA, the CDR3 is TGTGCCAGCAGCGCGGGACTAGCGGGAGGGCTTGGGAGGACCCAGTACTTC. Residues: CASSAGLAGGLGRTQYF.

This clonotype was picked up a small number of times. The chain recombines TRBV9 with TRBJ2-1; D possibly matches TRBD1 or TRBD2 (5 bases each). The CDR3 extends over 13 amino acids. Germline CDR1 SGDLS, CDR2 YYNGEE. Deletions cut 0 bases from V and 9 bases from J, with 10 bases between. CDR3 nucleotides: TGTGCCAGCAGCGTAGAGGTTGGGGGTGAGCAGTTCTTC. Its translation is CASSVEVGGEQFF.

This clonotype was seen ten or more times. The chain is built from TRBV7-6 and TRBJ2-5, with 7 bases lining up with TRBD1. V shed 1 base and J 0 bases; nucleotides not matched to a gene: 8. This CDR3 is built from 17 residues. Germline V gene sequence: CDR1 SGHVS, CDR2 FNYEAQ. CDR3 DNA: TGTGCCAGCAGCTTAGTGGCCTGGGACAGAAACCAAGAGACCCAGTACTTC. It yields the protein CASSLVAWDRNQETQYF.

The table lists this clonotype with a few counts. This chain joins TRBV7-2 and TRBJ1-2; D remains unclear. This CDR3 is 16 amino acids long. Germline CDR1 and CDR2: SGHTA and FQGNSA. V dropped 2 bases and J dropped 0 bases, with 13 bases sitting between them. The CDR3 DNA is TGTGCCAGCAGCTTAACGGTTCGGCCGACTAACTATGGCTACACCTTC. It encodes CASSLTVRPTNYGYTF.

The CDR3 spells CSARDLRLAEADTQYF. The CDR3, as DNA: TGCAGTGCTAGAGATCTCCGACTAGCGGAGGCAGATACGCAGTATTTT. The chain is built from TRBV20-1 and TRBJ2-3, with 9 nucleotides matching TRBD2. CDR3 length equals 16 residues. The V gene end was trimmed by 0 bases and the J gene end by 4 bases; junction bases not matched to a gene: 8. The V gene's germline CDR1 is DFQATT and CDR2 SNEGSKA (reference sequence).

This clonotype has a handful of counts. V gene TRBV2 combines with J gene TRBJ2-4; maybe TRBD1 (6 bases). The assigned J gene may be wrong: the sequence end matches TRBJ2-7 better. In germline, CDR1 is SNHLY, CDR2 FYNNEI. This CDR3 comprises 13 residues. The CDR3 DNA sequence: TGTGCCAGCAGTGAAGCGCAAGGGGGCGAGCAGTACTTC. Encoded protein: CASSEAQGGEQYF.

The V and J genes are TRBV6-1 and TRBJ1-2; D is undetermined. CDR1 MNHNS and CDR2 SASEGT come from the germline V gene. Trimming shortened V by 4 bases and J by 5 bases, and 26 bases separated the two germline ends. The length of the CDR3 is 18 residues. CDR3 sequence (DNA): TGTGCCAGCAGTGGGATCCTGGACGGAAACCTCATTCTTTATGGCTACACCTTC. Amino acid sequence: CASSGILDGNLILYGYTF.